Reported below is one T cell receptor (beta chain). This sample was included in a study of T cell responses to AZD1222 COVID-19 vaccine. Germline trimming cut 3 bases from V and 9 bases from J; bases unmatched to any gene: 5. Germline lookup yields CDR1 LNHDA and CDR2 SQIVND (reference sequence). CDR3 length: 14 amino acids. Using immunoSEQ multiplex PCR, the repertoire was profiled, and TCRdb retains in-frame clones only, with some absent. The table lists 95,000 to 100,000 clones, 90% of them singletons. The sample was peripheral blood, taken on day 0 of AZD1222 vaccination. The sequence derives from an adult in good health. The V gene is TRBV19, the J gene TRBJ1-6, with TRBD1 identical over 7 bases. The CDR3: CASSIQGGGSPLHF. CDR3 DNA sequence: TGTGCCAGTAGTATCCAGGGGGGCGGTTCACCCCTCCACTTT. The full variable domain, rest sourced from reference TRBV19 and TRBJ1-6, is DGGITQSPKYLFRKEGQNVTLSCEQNLNHDAMYWYRQDPGQGLRLIYYSQIVNDFQKGDIAEGYSVSREKKESFPLTVTSAQKNPTAFYLCASSIQGGGSPLHFGNGTRLTVT.